Sequencing of this T cell receptor beta chain was carried out in a study of regulatory T cells in long-lasting Graves disease (dated by TCRdb to the early 2020s). About the investigation overall: Newly diagnosed Graves' disease patients had taken antithyroid drugs for less than 3 months. Peripheral blood TCR sequencing and RNA sequencing compared persistent Graves' disease patients with newly diagnosed Graves' disease patients. A total of 35 or so samples were covered by TCR sequencing, comprising some 13 persistent and around 20 newly diagnosed Graves' disease patients. The study was registered as a clinical trial and conducted in China. The full study reports these points: As a limitation, the authors acknowledged that the small sample size may reduce accuracy. Only the TCR beta chain was sequenced and analyzed. Persistent Graves' disease patients showed lower TCR Shannon entropy and fewer highly expanded clones than newly diagnosed patients, suggesting clonal expansion. Patients with persistent disease shared more public clonotypes (around 3,000) than newly diagnosed patients did (966). Preferential use of TRBV28, TRBJ1-2 and TRBJ2-5 was observed in persistent disease, whereas TRBV20-1 and TRBJ2-1 were favored in newly diagnosed disease. The study examined only peripheral blood because the primary lesion, thyroid tissue, could not be accessed.

The sample's time point label, decoded: newly diagnosed GD, antithyroid drugs for less than 3 months. RNA was extracted from PBMCs in TRIzol for both TCR sequencing and RNA sequencing. The diagnosis of Graves' disease was made according to American Thyroid Association guidelines. Recruitment of patients was carried out at an endocrinology department in Xi'an, China. From each patient, around 9 milliliters of peripheral blood was collected into an EDTA anticoagulant tube. Ficoll Paque Plus density gradient separation was used to isolate PBMCs, and no additional T cell sorting was done. RNA quality was checked with an Agilent 2100 Bioanalyzer and agarose gel, and concentration with a NanoDrop 2000. CDR1 and CDR2 are drawn from the germline V gene (reference sequence): LGHDT, YNNKEL. V gives up 9 bases and J gives up 2 bases, and the segment between their germline ends measures 17 bases. Measured from the cysteine to the phenylalanine, the CDR3 is 15 residues long. This entry keeps only the CDR3 DNA: 45 bases, framed from base 1.

The protocol used for the library was multiplex PCR. Sequencing was carried out with an Illumina HiSeq 4000. CDR3 regions were amplified by Arm-PCR with iRepertoire HTBI primers to construct TCR beta libraries. Gel purification was performed on PCR products prior to sequencing. The original methods were these. Gene usage analysis of CDR3 amino acid clonotypes used the 55 to 65 TRBV and 14 TRBJ segments found across samples. Filtered high-quality paired reads were merged into contigs using COPE and FqMerger. Contigs were aligned with BLAST to IMGT TRBV, TRBD and TRBJ reference genes, and CDR3 was defined per IMGT. Highly expanded clones were defined as clonotypes with a frequency above 0.1%. Shannon entropy was used to measure repertoire diversity, and the Gini coefficient was used to measure V-J evenness. A clonotype was considered public if more than one individual shared it. TCRdb handled the public reads itself, with Q25 trimming in fastp and clone calling in MiXCR, and kept productive beta chains. Each entry merges the rows of one CDR3 protein and shows their most common DNA and genes. Clone size and V and J calls follow TCRdb, not the original study. This sample comprises a few hundred thousand distinct CDR3 sequences, 15% of them detected only once. Approximately 7.8% of the sample is in the top ten clones.

Regarding this clonotype: There is no known antigen for this receptor. No much larger clone exists at a distance of one base, and base qualities are not known.

This sample was also put to use in a study of T cells in Graves' hyperthyroidism and ophthalmopathy. According to the second study: Stable Graves' hyperthyroidism was defined as no progression to ophthalmopathy during 18 months of follow-up. Hyperthyroidism patients were newly diagnosed, with disease duration under 2 months, and aged 18 to 65 years. The study excluded patients with uncontrolled infections, other autoimmune diseases, pregnancy or lactation. Diagnoses were established on the basis of clinical symptoms, serum thyroxine and TRAb, thyroid ultrasound, and orbital computed tomography. The first round of RT-PCR for the TCR CDR3 was performed with the HTBI primer set and the Qiagen OneStep RT-PCR kit. Most expanded thyroid clonotypes (frequency above 0.001) were also found in blood, which suggests that blood repertoires may mirror thyroid immune responses. A model built on a 13 V-J signature distinguished ophthalmopathy from stable hyperthyroidism, reaching 85% to 90% sensitivity and under 84% specificity in cross-validation and 80%/75% in testing. In validation, the model predicted progression to ophthalmopathy a median of about 6 months before onset, with 70% to 71% sensitivity and nearly 75% specificity. A discovery cohort of approximately 100 patients, approximately 45 with Graves' ophthalmopathy and 57 with stable Graves' hyperthyroidism, was used to find distinguishing TCR V-J signatures. Whether ophthalmopathy could be predicted prospectively was tested in an independent validation cohort made up of roughly 19 hyperthyroidism patients plus 17 patients who later progressed to ophthalmopathy. The 90 or so discovery patients were randomly split 7:3 into training and test sets. The study also compared thyroid tissue and blood T-cell repertoires from five or six Graves' hyperthyroidism patients. Following sampling, methimazole starting at 30 mg daily was given to hyperthyroidism patients, and high-dose intravenous methylprednisolone was given to ophthalmopathy patients. A second multiplex PCR round built the libraries, followed by size selection and purification. The libraries were sequenced on an Illumina HiSeq2000 using paired-end 100 bp reads. SOAPnuke was used to process the raw data, with reads discarded if the reads contained adapters or uncalled bases, had a mean Phred below 15, or lacked an exact constant-primer or identifier match. COPE v1.2.5 was used to merge the high-quality paired reads, and each unique nucleotide sequence was defined as a clonotype. MiTCR v1.1 was used to align clonotypes to the IMGT TRBV, TRBD and TRBJ reference segments. Analysis was restricted to V-J combinations with a frequency above 0.0001, which covered about 99% of repertoires. The TCS score was defined as F50 (clonal expansion) divided by E x V (chaos), with BLOSUM62-based TCRdist calculated between CDR3 peptides within each V-J. Welch's t-statistics and random forest reduced just over 500 V-J features to 13, which were used in a naive Bayes classifier (R e1071). Sample size was not statistically predetermined, and investigators were not blinded to group allocation. The paper describes TCR Vbeta CDR3 sequencing of about 140 peripheral blood samples, made up of 43 ophthalmopathy patients, roughly 72 hyperthyroidism patients and approximately 17 progressor patients.

The chain joins TRBV3-1 to TRBJ2-1, with the D gene too uncertain to name. This specimen consisted of peripheral blood mononuclear cells (PBMCs), obtained at new diagnosis, from a patient treated with antithyroid drugs. The clonotype comes from a woman aged 40-49 years with Graves disease. Donor details come from another sample of the same person, matched by shared clones. The CDR3 reads as follows: CARRIDLDTYNEQFF. Read as DNA, the sequence is TGTGCCAGACGAATTGACTTAGACACCTACAATGAGCAGTTCTTC.